One and the same sample provided the 20 T cell receptor beta chains below, sequenced in a study of T cells in Graves' hyperthyroidism and ophthalmopathy. Amplification of TCR beta CDR3 regions was performed using RNA transcripts as template. With the HTBI primer set, the TCR CDR3 went through a first round of RT-PCR. TCRdb reanalysed the multiplex PCR reads using MiXCR and keeps one entry per CDR3 protein. Among about 480,000 distinct CDR3 sequences listed, roughly 14% were seen once. Sequencing used blood. These receptors were obtained from a woman younger than 35 with Graves' hyperthyroidism.

This clonotype has only a few counts. This chain joins TRBV24-1 and TRBJ2-3; TRBD1 aligns across 8 bases. With V trimmed by 9 bases and J by 5 bases, 9 bases remained unmatched. The CDR3 loop spans 14 amino acids. Looked up from germline, CDR1 is KGHDR and CDR2 is SFDVKD. CDR3 residues: CATDGQGLGDTQYF. The CDR3 region has the DNA TGTGCCACCGACGGACAGGGATTAGGAGATACGCAGTATTTT.

This clonotype was counted ten times or more. This chain uses TRBV28 with TRBJ1-6; TRBD1 might be the D (6 bases). The CDR3 length is 16 residues. Germline V lookup: CDR1 MDHEN, CDR2 SYDVKM. Trimming shortened V by 4 bases and J by 10 bases, and 20 bases separated the two germline ends. The DNA of the CDR3 is TGTGCCAGCAGTTCCCAGCCCGGGGGCTTGGGGTCACCCCTCCACTTT. Its translation is CASSSQPGGLGSPLHF. The whole variable domain, filled in from reference TRBV28 and TRBJ1-6, reads DVKVTQSSRYLVKRTGEKVFLECVQDMDHENMFWYRQDPGLGLRLIYFSYDVKMKEKGDIPEGYSVSREKKERFSLILESASTNQTSMYLCASSSQPGGLGSPLHFGNGTRLTVT.

The J gene is TRBJ2-1, the V gene TRBV7-8, with TRBD1 identical over 12 bases. The CDR3 covers 21 residues. Per the germline V gene, CDR1 is SGHVS and CDR2 is FQNEAQ. V dropped 1 base and J dropped 0; count of bases not matched to a gene: 13. The CDR3 sequence: CASSLGGGQGAPSISYNEQFF. CDR3 DNA sequence: TGTGCCAGCAGCTTAGGAGGGGGACAGGGGGCCCCCTCAATCTCCTACAATGAGCAGTTCTTC.

This clonotype was observed at least ten times. The chain links TRBV14 to TRBJ1-1, with D uncertain. The V gene's germline CDR1 is SGHDN and CDR2 FVKESK. This CDR3 spans 14 amino acids. V dropped 3 bases and J dropped 0 bases, with 8 bases sitting between them. CDR3 DNA: TGTGCCAGCAGCCAGACTCGAATGAACACTGAAGCTTTCTTT. It encodes CASSQTRMNTEAFF. Complete variable domain (other parts from reference TRBV14 and TRBJ1-1): EAGVTQFPSHSVIEKGQTVTLRCDPISGHDNLYWYRRVMGKEIKFLLHFVKESKQDESGMPNNRFLAERTGGTYSTLKVQPAELEDSGVYFCASSQTRMNTEAFFGQGTRLTVV.

This clonotype came up many times. V and J are TRBV12-3 or TRBV12-4 and TRBJ1-2; D ambiguous. The CDR3 loop spans 15 amino acids. V dropped 0 bases and J dropped 1 base, with 9 bases sitting between them. CDR3 protein: CASSLAASLNYGYTF. The CDR3 bases are TGTGCCAGCAGTTTAGCCGCCAGCCTTAACTATGGCTACACCTTC.

The sample holds many counts of this clonotype. The chain carries TRBV30 and TRBJ2-5, with TRBD2 as a possible D gene (5 bases). V dropped 4 bases and J dropped 3 bases, with 6 bases sitting between them. CDR1 is GTSNPN, CDR2 SVGIG, per germline (reference sequence). The CDR3 has 11 amino acids. CDR3 region: CAWTEEETQYF. DNA of the CDR3: TGTGCCTGGACGGAGGAAGAGACCCAGTACTTC.

This clonotype was detected ten times or more. The CDR3: CASSYVGNGKNEQFF. The CDR3 DNA reads TGTGCCAGCAGTTACGTAGGGAATGGAAAGAATGAGCAGTTCTTC. The chain recombines TRBV6-2 or TRBV6-3 with TRBJ2-1; D remains ambiguous. The CDR3 extends over 15 amino acids. V was trimmed by 2 bases and J by 7 bases, leaving 15 bases between them. CDR1 is MNHEY, CDR2 SVGEGT, per germline.

This clonotype has more than one count but fewer than ten. CDR3 DNA: TGTGCCAGCCCAGGGCAGGGGGCCTACTACTACGAGCAGTACGTC. Protein sequence: CASPGQGAYYYEQYV. The chain has TRBV7-9 and TRBJ2-7, with TRBD1 matching over 8 bases. The CDR3 is 15 residues long. Germline loops: CDR1 SEHNR, CDR2 FQNEAQ (reference sequence). J was trimmed by 3 bases and V by 8 bases; bases with no gene match: 12.

This clonotype was counted only a few times. This sequence joins TRBV5-1 and TRBJ1-3, with D uncertain. From germline, CDR1 is SGHRS and CDR2 YFSETQ. The CDR3 length is 16 residues. V was cut by 1 base and J by 1 base, with 12 bases left in between. CDR3 in DNA: TGCGCCAGCAGCTTGTCTTGGGGAGTTTCTGGAAACACCATATATTTT. The encoded protein is CASSLSWGVSGNTIYF.

The sample holds a few counts of this clonotype. This clone may be a read error of a much larger clone one base away. The chain joins TRBV7-8 to TRBJ2-7; 9 bases align to TRBD1. The CDR3 is made up of 15 amino acids. The ends lost 3 bases at V and 2 bases at J; junction bases unmatched: 5. CDR1 and CDR2 from the germline V gene are SGHVS and FQNEAQ. The CDR3 here is CASSFWDREPYEQYF. As DNA, the CDR3 is TGTGCCAGCAGCTTTTGGGACAGGGAGCCCTACGAGCAGTACTTC.

V usage is TRBV20-1 and J usage is TRBJ1-1; D is possibly TRBD1 (6 bases). Trimming cost V 0 bases and J 10 bases, with 27 bases left between them. Germline CDR1 and CDR2: DFQATT and SNEGSKA (reference sequence). The CDR3 has 17 residues. The CDR3 region is CSARERGLDSLRGGAFF. In nucleotides, the CDR3 is TGCAGTGCTAGAGAGAGAGGTTTAGACTCCCTAAGGGGGGGAGCTTTCTTT.

This clonotype came up many times. The CDR3 spells CASKEPGSSYNSPLHF. Here the CDR3 DNA reads TGTGCCAGCAAGGAGCCAGGGAGCTCCTATAATTCACCCCTCCACTTT. V gene TRBV2 combines with J gene TRBJ1-6; tentative D call: TRBD1 (5 bases). This CDR3 spans 16 amino acids. V lost 7 bases and J lost 0, with 13 bases in between. Germline V lookup: CDR1 SNHLY, CDR2 FYNNEI.

This clonotype was detected many times. This chain uses TRBV12-3 or TRBV12-4 with TRBJ2-5; D perhaps matches TRBD2 (7 bases). CDR3 length: 13 residues. V shed 4 bases and J shed 4 bases, with 10 bases lying between them. This CDR3 is CASSSGGSETQYF. The DNA for the CDR3 is TGTGCCAGCAGTTCGGGGGGCTCAGAGACCCAGTACTTC.

This clonotype has ten or more counts. The rearrangement links TRBV30 to TRBJ2-7, with 7 nucleotides matching TRBD2. The junction had 1 base not matched to a gene; V was cut back by 1 base and J by 4 bases. The CDR3 is 12 amino acids. CDR1 is GTSNPN and CDR2 is SVGIG in the germline V gene (reference sequence). The CDR3 reads CAWSEAGYEQYF. The CDR3 nucleotides read TGTGCCTGGAGTGAAGCGGGATACGAGCAGTACTTC.

A few counts support this clonotype. This chain joins TRBV9 and TRBJ2-3, with TRBD2 as a possible D gene (5 bases). V shed 0 bases and J shed 2 bases, with 10 bases lying between them. The CDR3 totals 15 residues. Looked up from germline, CDR1 is SGDLS and CDR2 is YYNGEE. The CDR3 nucleotides are TGTGCCAGCAGCGTAGTTGAGGGAGTCACAGATACGCAGTATTTT. Its protein is CASSVVEGVTDTQYF.

The table lists this clonotype with many counts. The chain joins TRBV30 to TRBJ1-2; D possibly corresponds to TRBD1 (5 bases). This CDR3 region has 12 residues. V lost 4 bases and J lost 2, with 8 bases in between. Germline V CDR1 and CDR2: GTSNPN, SVGIG (reference sequence). CDR3 in amino acids: CAWTGTNYGYTF. CDR3 sequence (DNA): TGTGCCTGGACAGGGACCAACTATGGCTACACCTTC.

This clonotype was recorded many times. This rearrangement joins TRBV24-1 to TRBJ2-1, with 7 bases fitting TRBD2. CDR1 is KGHDR, CDR2 SFDVKD, per germline. The V gene end was trimmed by 3 bases and the J gene end by 3 bases; junction bases not matched to a gene: 4. The CDR3 has 15 amino acids. The CDR3 DNA follows: TGTGCCACCAGTGATCCCCGGGACTACTACAATGAGCAGTTCTTC. The encoded protein is CATSDPRDYYNEQFF.

The V and J genes are TRBV4-2 and TRBJ1-2; no reliable D call. The CDR3 is 17 residues long. Trimming removed 1 base at V and 4 bases at J, with 19 bases between. CDR1 and CDR2 from the germline V gene are LGHNA and YNFKEQ. The CDR3 DNA follows: TGTGCCAGCAGCCAAGCTCCCTTTGCAAGGGTTGCCTATGGCTACACCTTC. This sequence encodes CASSQAPFARVAYGYTF.

The table lists this clonotype with a few counts. The rearrangement joins TRBV6-4 to TRBJ2-1; 8 bases are a match to TRBD1. CDR1 is MRHNA and CDR2 is SNTAGT in the germline V gene. The CDR3 length is 15 residues. V was clipped by 2 bases and J by 6 bases; unmatched bases: 6. The CDR3 loop is CASSDARTGSNEQFF. For the CDR3, the DNA is TGTGCCAGCAGTGACGCTAGGACAGGGAGCAATGAGCAGTTCTTC.

This clonotype was counted ten times or more. The chain joins TRBV13 to TRBJ2-1; 9 bases line up with TRBD2. Germline assignment: CDR1 PRHDT and CDR2 FYEKMQ (reference sequence). Trimming removed 5 bases from V and 2 bases from J; junction bases left unmatched: 10. This CDR3 contains 17 residues. This CDR3 reads CASSPLSGRNAYNEQFF. CDR3 bases: TGTGCCAGCAGCCCTCTCAGCGGGAGGAATGCCTACAATGAGCAGTTCTTC.